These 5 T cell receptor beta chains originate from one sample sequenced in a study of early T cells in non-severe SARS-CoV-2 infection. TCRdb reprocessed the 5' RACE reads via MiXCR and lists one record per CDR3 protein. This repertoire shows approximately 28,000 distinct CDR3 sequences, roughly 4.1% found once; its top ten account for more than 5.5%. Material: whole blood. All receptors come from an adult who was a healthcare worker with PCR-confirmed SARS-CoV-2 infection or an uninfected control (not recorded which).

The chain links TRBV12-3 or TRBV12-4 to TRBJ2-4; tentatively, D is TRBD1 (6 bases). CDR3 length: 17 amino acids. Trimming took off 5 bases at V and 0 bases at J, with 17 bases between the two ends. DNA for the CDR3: TGTGCCAGCAGTCCCCAGACAGGCTTGCTAGCCAAAAACATTCAGTACTTC. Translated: CASSPQTGLLAKNIQYF.

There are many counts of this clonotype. The CDR3 spells CSVRRNQETQYF. The DNA for the CDR3 is TGCAGCGTTAGACGGAACCAAGAGACCCAGTACTTC. The chain joins TRBV29-1 to TRBJ2-5, with D hard to call. The CDR3 covers 12 residues. The V gene lost 5 bases and the J gene lost 0 bases, with 7 bases spanning the gap. From germline, CDR1 is SQVTM and CDR2 ANQGSEA.

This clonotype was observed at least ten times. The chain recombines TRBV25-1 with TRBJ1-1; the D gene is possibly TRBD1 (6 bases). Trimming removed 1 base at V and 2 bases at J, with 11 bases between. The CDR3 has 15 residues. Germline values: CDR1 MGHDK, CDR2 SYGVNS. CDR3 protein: CASSEFTGTNTEAFF. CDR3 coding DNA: TGTGCCAGCAGTGAATTTACGGGGACAAACACTGAAGCTTTCTTT. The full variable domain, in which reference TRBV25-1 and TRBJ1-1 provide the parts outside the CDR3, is EADIYQTPRYLVIGTGKKITLECSQTMGHDKMYWYQQDPGMELHLIHYSYGVNSTEKGDLSSESTVSRIRTEHFPLTLESARPSHTSQYLCASSEFTGTNTEAFFGQGTRLTVV.

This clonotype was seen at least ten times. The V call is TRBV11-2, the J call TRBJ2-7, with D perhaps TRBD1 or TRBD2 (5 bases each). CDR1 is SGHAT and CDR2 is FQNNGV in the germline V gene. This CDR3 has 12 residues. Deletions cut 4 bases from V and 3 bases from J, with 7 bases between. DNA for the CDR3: TGTGCCAGCAGCTGGGACGACTACGAGCAGTACTTC. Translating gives CASSWDDYEQYF.

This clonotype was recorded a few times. The CDR3 here is CASSLADVEAFF. In nucleotides, the CDR3 is TGTGCCAGCAGCTTGGCCGACGTTGAAGCTTTCTTT. This chain connects TRBV5-6 to TRBJ1-1, with D hard to call. Germline V lookup: CDR1 SGHDT, CDR2 YYEEEE. Trimming stripped 0 bases from V and 7 bases from J, with 7 bases between. The CDR3 is 12 residues long.